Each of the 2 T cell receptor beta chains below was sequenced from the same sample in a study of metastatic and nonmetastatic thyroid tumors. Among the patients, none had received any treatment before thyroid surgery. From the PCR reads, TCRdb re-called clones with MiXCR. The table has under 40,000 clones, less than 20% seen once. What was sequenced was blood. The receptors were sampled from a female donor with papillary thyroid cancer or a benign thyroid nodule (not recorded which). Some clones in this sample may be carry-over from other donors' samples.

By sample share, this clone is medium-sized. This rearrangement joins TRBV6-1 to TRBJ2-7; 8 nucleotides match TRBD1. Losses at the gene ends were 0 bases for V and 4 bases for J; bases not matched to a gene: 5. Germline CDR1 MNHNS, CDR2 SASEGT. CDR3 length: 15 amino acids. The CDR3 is CASSEAVRGPYEQYF. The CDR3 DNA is TGTGCCAGCAGTGAAGCGGTCAGGGGGCCGTACGAGCAGTACTTC.

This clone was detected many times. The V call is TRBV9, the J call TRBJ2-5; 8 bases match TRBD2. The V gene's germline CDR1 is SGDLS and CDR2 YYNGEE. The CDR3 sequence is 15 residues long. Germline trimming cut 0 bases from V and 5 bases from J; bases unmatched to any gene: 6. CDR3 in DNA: TGTGCCAGCAGCGTAGCGGGAGGGGCCTTGGAGACCCAGTACTTC. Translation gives CASSVAGGALETQYF.